Listed below are T cell receptor beta chains from one sample, sequenced in a study of CD8+ T cells in alopecia areata. Assay used: immunoSEQ multiplex PCR; TCRdb lists only in-frame clones, some missing. The sample lists 110,000 to 150,000 clones, roughly four fifths occurring once. The sample was CD8+ T cells sorted from blood, taken at week 4, from a patient treated with tofacitinib. These receptors all stem from a human donor with alopecia areata. Both conserved end residues are part of each CDR3. D genes are given only for firm matches. Expanded clones get a size class; other rows say once, few or many, or leave the size out.

>NA|TRBJ2-7|NA|TRBV7-9
CASSLASTREQYF
TGTGCCAGCAGCTTAGCGAGTACGCGGGAGCAGTACTTC
>NA|TRBJ2-1|NA|TRBV29-1
CSAASITYEQFF
TGCAGCGCCGCATCCATCACTTATGAGCAGTTCTTC
>NA|TRBJ2-7|TRBD1|TRBV5-1
CVSRQGTNSYEQYF
TGCGTCAGCAGACAGGGGACGAACTCCTACGAGCAGTACTTC
>NA|TRBJ1-3|NA|TRBV4-3
CASSQDRAGSGNTIYF
TGCGCCAGCAGCCAAGATAGGGCGGGCTCTGGAAACACCATATATTTT
>NA|TRBJ1-1|NA|TRBV7-9
CASSPPVDNPNTEAFF
TGTGCCAGCAGCCCTCCAGTGGACAACCCGAACACTGAAGCTTTCTTT
>NA|TRBJ2-1|NA|TRBV5-1
CASNRRNEQFF
TGCGCCAGTAACAGACGCAATGAGCAGTTCTTC
>NA|TRBJ2-7|TRBD1|TRBV5-5
CASSLNRDRVYEQYF
TGTGCCAGCAGCTTGAACCGGGACAGGGTGTACGAGCAGTACTTC
>few|TRBJ2-1|NA|TRBV27
CASSPSRVNEQFF
TGTGCCAGCAGTCCGTCACGGGTAAATGAGCAGTTCTTC
>NA|TRBJ1-1|NA|TRBV15
CATSRDRGNTEAFF
TGTGCCACCAGCAGAGATCGGGGGAACACTGAAGCTTTCTTT
>NA|TRBJ2-4|NA|TRBV2
CASSLGMAKNIQYF
TGTGCCAGCAGTCTTGGGATGGCCAAAAACATTCAGTACTTC
>NA|TRBJ1-5|NA|TRBV7-9
CASSSERQADQPQHF
TGTGCCAGCAGCTCAGAAAGACAGGCGGATCAGCCCCAGCATTTT
>NA|TRBJ2-5|NA|TRBV9
CASSVDSSGQTQYF
TGTGCCAGCAGCGTAGACAGCTCCGGTCAGACCCAGTACTTC
>NA|TRBJ2-7|TRBD1|TRBV6-5
CASSYVDRIYEQYF
TGTGCCAGCAGTTACGTGGACAGGATTTACGAGCAGTACTTC
>few|TRBJ2-5|NA|TRBV5-6
CASSSAGSGTETQYF
TGTGCCAGCAGCTCTGCCGGATCGGGTACGGAGACCCAGTACTTC
>NA|TRBJ2-1|TRBD2|TRBV6-5
CASSHGGNDEQFF
TGTGCCAGCAGCCACGGGGGGAATGATGAGCAGTTCTTC
>NA|TRBJ1-1|TRBD1|TRBV9
CASSVVGGSDTEAFF
TGTGCCAGCAGCGTAGTAGGGGGCTCGGACACTGAAGCTTTCTTT
>NA|TRBJ2-7|NA|TRBV4-3
CASSQDAGSSYEQYF
TGCGCCAGCAGCCAAGATGCGGGGAGCTCCTACGAGCAGTACTTC
>NA|TRBJ1-2|NA|TRBV7-8
CASSFRAFYGYTF
TGTGCCAGCAGCTTCAGGGCCTTCTATGGCTACACCTTC
>NA|TRBJ2-3|NA|TRBV9
CASSDAWAITDTQYF
TGTGCCAGCAGTGACGCGTGGGCAATAACAGATACGCAGTATTTT
>NA|TRBJ2-3|TRBD2|TRBV7-9
CASRGADTQYF
TGTGCCAGCCGGGGGGCAGATACGCAGTATTTT
>NA|TRBJ2-5|NA|TRBV18
CASSPTGPGKTQYF
TGTGCCAGCTCACCAACCGGTCCGGGAAAGACCCAGTACTTC
>NA|TRBJ2-3|TRBD2|TRBV6-6
CASSRTSGADTQYF
TGTGCCAGCAGTAGAACTAGCGGGGCAGATACGCAGTATTTT